This T cell receptor (beta chain) was documented in a study of cytomegalovirus exposure and HLA in healthy donors. Study-wide results and caveats: As was reported, the classifier diagnosed cytomegalovirus status with high specificity and sensitivity.

Per the germline V gene, CDR1 is MNHEY and CDR2 is SVGAGI. This CDR3 spans 15 amino acids. V lost 6 bases to trimming and J lost 5 bases; unmatched junction nucleotides: 9. Worth noting for this clone: Its target is unknown.

The table came from immunoSEQ multiplex PCR; TCRdb's copy has only in-frame clones and leaves some out. The sample yields about 120,000 clones, about 88% seen once. Sequencing used PBMCs. The V call is TRBV6-5, the J call TRBJ2-3, with 9 bases lining up with TRBD2. The TCR comes from a man between 18 and 29 years old in good health and CMV-seropositive. CDR3 loop: CASSSSGVGVDTQYF. The CDR3, as DNA: TGTGCCAGCAGCTCTAGCGGGGTGGGGGTAGATACGCAGTATTTT.